These 11 T cell receptor beta chains were sequenced from one sample in a study of OX40 agonist ivuxolimab in advanced cancers. Produced via immunoSEQ multiplex PCR; TCRdb's table is partial and in-frame only. The table lists about 36,000 clones, 78% of them singletons. The sequencing here drew on CD4+ or CD8+ T cells sorted from blood, taken in a trial of the OX40 agonist ivuxolimab. These receptors all come from an adult with an advanced solid tumor such as melanoma, head and neck, liver or kidney cancer.

Worth noting for this clone: Its ends do not fully match the called genes, so a read error is possible. J is TRBJ1-2 and V is TRBV9; D gene unclear. Germline assignment: CDR1 SGDLS and CDR2 YYNGEE. CDR3 size: 16 residues. CDR3 sequence: CASSVDPGGPRFGYIF. Here the CDR3 DNA reads TGTGCCAGCAGCGTAGACCCCGGTGGGCCTCGGTTTGGCTACATCTTC.

The V gene is TRBV7-8, the J gene TRBJ1-1; the D gene is possibly TRBD1 (5 bases). Germline loops: CDR1 SGHVS, CDR2 FQNEAQ. V was shortened by 5 bases and J by 6 bases, with 16 bases between the two germline ends. CDR3 length: 14 amino acids. CDR3 DNA sequence: TGTGCCAGCAGCCCCAGGGAGGGAGTGTCTGAAGCTTTCTTT. Translated, it gives CASSPREGVSEAFF. Looking up the rest from reference TRBV7-8 and TRBJ1-1 gives the full variable domain: GAGVSQSPRYKVAKRGQDVALRCDPISGHVSLFWYQQALGQGPEFLTYFQNEAQLDKSGLPSDRFFAERPEGSVSTLKIQRTQQEDSAVYLCASSPREGVSEAFFGQGTRLTVV.

This clone was recorded a few times. The chain links TRBV7-8 to TRBJ2-6; a weak D match, TRBD1 (6 bases). CDR3 length: 17 residues. Trimming left V 5 bases short and J 4 bases short, with 18 bases between. Germline loops: CDR1 SGHVS, CDR2 FQNEAQ. The CDR3 DNA sequence: TGTGCCAGCAGCCCTCGACCCACAGGGACCGGGGCCAACGTCCTGACTTTC. It codes for CASSPRPTGTGANVLTF.

V gene TRBV20-1 combines with J gene TRBJ2-1; D is uncertain. Germline V gene data show CDR1 as DFQATT and CDR2 as SNEGSKA (reference sequence). V lost 7 bases and J 5 bases, leaving 9 bases between the germline ends. The CDR3 extends over 11 amino acids. For the CDR3, the DNA is TGCAGTGTAAGCCTTAACAATGAGCAGTTCTTC. Residues: CSVSLNNEQFF.

The V and J genes are TRBV7-9 and TRBJ2-7; 10 nucleotides line up with TRBD1. Trimming at V came to 5 bases and at J to 7 bases, leaving 5 bases not matched to a gene. Germline-derived CDR1 and CDR2 are SEHNR and FQNEAQ (reference sequence). The CDR3 extends over 13 amino acids. The CDR3 bases are TGTGCCAGCAGCCAGGGACAGGGGAGAGAGCAGTACTTC. Amino acid sequence: CASSQGQGREQYF.

This chain uses TRBV5-4 with TRBJ1-2, with D possibly being TRBD1 (6 bases). Germline values: CDR1 SGHNT, CDR2 YYREEE (reference sequence). This CDR3 is built from 17 residues. Deletions cut 0 bases from V and 6 bases from J, with 21 bases between. For the CDR3, the DNA is TGTGCCAGCAGCTTGGATATCGGAGTAGGGGGACACAATGGCTACACCTTC. It yields the protein CASSLDIGVGGHNGYTF.

The chain is built from TRBV18 and TRBJ2-5; a weak D match, TRBD2 (6 bases). The CDR3 is 17 residues long. Trimming cost V 3 bases and J 4 bases, with 21 bases left between them. The germline V gene has CDR1 KGHSH and CDR2 LQKENI. Here the CDR3 DNA reads TGTGCCAGCTCACCCCCCCCGCTAGCGACAAGGGGAGAGACCCAGTACTTC. Amino acids: CASSPPPLATRGETQYF.

The chain combines TRBV6-5 with TRBJ2-1; 12 bases match TRBD1. CDR1 is MNHEY, CDR2 SVGAGI, per germline. Losses at the gene ends were 0 bases for V and 6 bases for J; bases not matched to a gene: 3. The CDR3 contains 16 residues. CDR3 sequence reads: CASSYSGTGGFNEQFF. The CDR3 DNA reads TGTGCCAGCAGTTACTCCGGGACAGGGGGCTTCAATGAGCAGTTCTTC.

The V gene is TRBV7-2, the J gene TRBJ1-6; D is undetermined. V lost 3 bases to trimming and J lost 9 bases, with 12 bases between them. Looked up from germline, CDR1 is SGHTA and CDR2 is FQGNSA. The CDR3 has 14 amino acids. The CDR3 protein is CASSFGDLGSPLHF. The CDR3 coding sequence is TGTGCCAGCAGCTTTGGGGATCTAGGTTCACCCCTCCACTTT. Based on the CDR3 plus reference TRBV7-2 and TRBJ1-6, the full variable domain is GAGVSQSPSNKVTEKGKDVELRCDPISGHTALYWYRQSLGQGLEFLIYFQGNSAPDKSGLPSDRFSAERTGGSVSTLTIQRTQQEDSAVYLCASSFGDLGSPLHFGNGTRLTVT.

This chain uses TRBV6-1 with TRBJ1-4; 7 bases map to TRBD1. The germline CDR1 and CDR2 sequences are MNHNS and SASEGT. The CDR3 contains 12 residues. V trimming: 6 bases; J trimming: 6 bases; junction bases outside the gene matches: 1. In nucleotides, the CDR3 is TGTGCCAGCAGGACAGGGTATGAAAAACTGTTTTTT. Translating gives CASRTGYEKLFF.

V and J are TRBV5-1 and TRBJ1-1, with 7 bases that match TRBD1. The junction had 11 bases not matched to a gene; V was cut back by 4 bases and J by 5 bases. The CDR3 loop spans 15 amino acids. In germline, CDR1 is SGHRS, CDR2 YFSETQ. CDR3 sequence: CASSPRGQEKTEAFF. The CDR3 nucleotides read TGCGCCAGCAGCCCTAGAGGACAGGAGAAAACTGAAGCTTTCTTT.